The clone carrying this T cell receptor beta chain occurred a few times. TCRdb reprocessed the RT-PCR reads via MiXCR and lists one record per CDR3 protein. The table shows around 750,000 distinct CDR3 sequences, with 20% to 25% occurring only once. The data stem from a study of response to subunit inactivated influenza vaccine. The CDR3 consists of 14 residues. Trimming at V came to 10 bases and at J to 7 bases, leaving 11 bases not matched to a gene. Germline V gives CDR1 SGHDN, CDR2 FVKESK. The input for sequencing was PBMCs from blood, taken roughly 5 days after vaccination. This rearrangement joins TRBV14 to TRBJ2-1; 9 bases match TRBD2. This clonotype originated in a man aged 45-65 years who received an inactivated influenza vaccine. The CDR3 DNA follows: TGTGCCAACATCCTAGCGGGGCCGTGGAATGAGCAGTTCTTC. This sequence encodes CANILAGPWNEQFF.